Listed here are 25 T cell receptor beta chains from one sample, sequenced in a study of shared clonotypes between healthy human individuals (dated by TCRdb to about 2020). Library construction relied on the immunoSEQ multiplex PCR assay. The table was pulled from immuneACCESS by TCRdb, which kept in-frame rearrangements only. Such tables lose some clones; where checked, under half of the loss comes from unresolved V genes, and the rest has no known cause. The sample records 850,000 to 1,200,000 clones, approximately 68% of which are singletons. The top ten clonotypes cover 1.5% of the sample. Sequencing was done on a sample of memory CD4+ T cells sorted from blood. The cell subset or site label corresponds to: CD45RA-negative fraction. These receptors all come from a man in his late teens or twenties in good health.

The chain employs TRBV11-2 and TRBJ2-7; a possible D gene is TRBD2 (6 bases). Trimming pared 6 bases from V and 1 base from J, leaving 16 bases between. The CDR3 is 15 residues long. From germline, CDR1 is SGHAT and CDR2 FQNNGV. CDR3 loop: CASRQTGTLSYEQYF. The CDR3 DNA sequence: TGTGCCAGCAGACAGACCGGGACTCTTTCCTACGAGCAGTACTTC. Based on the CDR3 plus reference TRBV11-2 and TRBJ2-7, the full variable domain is EAGVAQSPRYKIIEKRQSVAFWCNPISGHATLYWYQQILGQGPKLLIQFQNNGVVDDSQLPKDRFSAERLKGVDSTLKIQPAKLEDSAVYLCASRQTGTLSYEQYFGPGTRLTVT.

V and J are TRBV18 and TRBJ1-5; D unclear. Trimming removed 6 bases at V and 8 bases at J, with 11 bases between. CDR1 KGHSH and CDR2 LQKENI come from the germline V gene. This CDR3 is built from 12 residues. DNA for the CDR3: TGTGCCAGCTCGCCTAGTGGCGAGCCCCAGCATTTT. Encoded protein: CASSPSGEPQHF.

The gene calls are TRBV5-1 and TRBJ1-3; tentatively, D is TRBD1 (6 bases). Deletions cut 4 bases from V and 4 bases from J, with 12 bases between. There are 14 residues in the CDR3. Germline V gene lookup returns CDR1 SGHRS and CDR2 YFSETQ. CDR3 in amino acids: CASSEQGAGNTIYF. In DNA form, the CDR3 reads TGCGCCAGCAGCGAACAGGGAGCCGGAAACACCATATATTTT.

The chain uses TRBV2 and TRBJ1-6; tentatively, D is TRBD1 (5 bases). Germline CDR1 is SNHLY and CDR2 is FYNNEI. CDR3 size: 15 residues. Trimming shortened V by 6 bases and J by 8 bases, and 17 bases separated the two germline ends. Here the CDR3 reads CASSLDTPSHSPLHF. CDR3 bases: TGTGCCAGCAGCTTGGACACCCCCTCCCATTCACCCCTCCACTTT.

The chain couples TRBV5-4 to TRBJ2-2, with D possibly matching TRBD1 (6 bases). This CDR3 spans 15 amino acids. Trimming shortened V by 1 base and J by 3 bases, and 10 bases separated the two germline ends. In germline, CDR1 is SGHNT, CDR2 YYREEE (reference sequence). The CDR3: CASSLNRVDTGELFF. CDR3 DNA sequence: TGTGCCAGCAGCTTGAACAGGGTCGACACCGGGGAGCTGTTTTTT.

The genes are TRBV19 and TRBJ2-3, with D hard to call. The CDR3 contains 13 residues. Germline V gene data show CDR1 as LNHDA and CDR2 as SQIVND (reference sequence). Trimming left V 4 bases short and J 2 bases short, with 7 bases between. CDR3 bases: TGTGCCAGTAGTAAAGTGGACACAGATACGCAGTATTTT. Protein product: CASSKVDTDTQYF.

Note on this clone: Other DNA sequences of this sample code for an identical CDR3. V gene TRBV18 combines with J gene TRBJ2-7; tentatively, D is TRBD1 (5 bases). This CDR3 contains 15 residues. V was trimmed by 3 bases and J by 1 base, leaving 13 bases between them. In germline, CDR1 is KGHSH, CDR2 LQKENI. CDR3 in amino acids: CASSPGQGASYEQYF. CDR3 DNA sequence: TGTGCCAGCTCACCTGGACAAGGGGCTTCCTACGAGCAGTACTTC. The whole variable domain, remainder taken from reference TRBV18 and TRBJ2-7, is NAGVMQNPRHLVRRRGQEARLRCSPMKGHSHVYWYRQLPEEGLKFMVYLQKENIIDESGMPKERFSAEFPKEGPSILRIQQVVRGDSAAYFCASSPGQGASYEQYFGPGTRLTVT.

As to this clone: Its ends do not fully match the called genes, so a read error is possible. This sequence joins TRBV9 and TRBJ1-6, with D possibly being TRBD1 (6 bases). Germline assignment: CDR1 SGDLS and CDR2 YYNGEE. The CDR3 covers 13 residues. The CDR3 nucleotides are TGTGCCAGCAGCCGGGACACCAATTCGCCCCTCCACTTT. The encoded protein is CASSRDTNSPLHF. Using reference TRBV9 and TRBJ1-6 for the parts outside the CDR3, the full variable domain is DSGVTQTPKHLITATGQRVTLRCSPRSGDLSVYWYQQSLDQGLQFLIQYYNGEERAKGNILERFSAQQFPDLHSELNLSSLELGDSALYFCASSRDTNSPLHFGNGTRLTVT.

CDR3 protein: CASSQDWGEAVYGYTF. CDR3 sequence (DNA): TGCGCCAGCAGCCAAGATTGGGGAGAGGCGGTCTATGGCTACACCTTC. J is TRBJ1-2 and V is TRBV4-3; no definite D call. Trimming cost V 0 bases and J 4 bases, with 15 bases left between them. The CDR3 is made up of 16 amino acids. From germline, CDR1 is LGHNA and CDR2 YSLEER.

The CDR3 sequence is CASRVGWGALYEQYF. DNA of the CDR3: TGCGCCAGCAGAGTTGGTTGGGGGGCCCTTTACGAGCAGTACTTC. The chain uses TRBV5-1 and TRBJ2-7; TRBD1 or TRBD2 may be the D gene (6 bases each). The ends were cut back, 5 bases at V and 4 bases at J, with 19 bases in the middle. CDR3 length: 15 amino acids. CDR1 is SGHRS and CDR2 is YFSETQ in the germline V gene.

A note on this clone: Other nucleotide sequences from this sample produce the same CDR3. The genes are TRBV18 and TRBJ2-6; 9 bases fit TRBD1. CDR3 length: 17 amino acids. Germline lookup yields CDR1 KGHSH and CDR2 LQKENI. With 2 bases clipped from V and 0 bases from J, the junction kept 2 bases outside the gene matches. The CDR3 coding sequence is TGTGCCAGCTCACCAGGGACAGGGACCTCTGGGGCCAACGTCCTGACTTTC. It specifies CASSPGTGTSGANVLTF.

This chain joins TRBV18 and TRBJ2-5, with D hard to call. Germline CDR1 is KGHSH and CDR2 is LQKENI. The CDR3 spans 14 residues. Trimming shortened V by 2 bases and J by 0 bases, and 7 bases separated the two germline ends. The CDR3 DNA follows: TGTGCCAGCTCACCAGCAGACCACCAAGAGACCCAGTACTTC. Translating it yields CASSPADHQETQYF.

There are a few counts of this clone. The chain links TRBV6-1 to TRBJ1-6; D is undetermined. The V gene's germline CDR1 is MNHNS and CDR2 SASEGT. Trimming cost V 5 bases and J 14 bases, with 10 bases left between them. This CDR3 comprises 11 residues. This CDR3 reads CASSRTASLHF. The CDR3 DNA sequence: TGTGCCAGCAGTCGGACGGCCTCCCTCCACTTT.

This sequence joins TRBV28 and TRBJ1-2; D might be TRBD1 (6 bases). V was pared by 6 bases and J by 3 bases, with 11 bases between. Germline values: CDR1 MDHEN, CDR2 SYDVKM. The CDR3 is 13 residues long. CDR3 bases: TGTGCCAGCAGATCCAGGGGTTACTATGGCTACACCTTC. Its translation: CASRSRGYYGYTF.

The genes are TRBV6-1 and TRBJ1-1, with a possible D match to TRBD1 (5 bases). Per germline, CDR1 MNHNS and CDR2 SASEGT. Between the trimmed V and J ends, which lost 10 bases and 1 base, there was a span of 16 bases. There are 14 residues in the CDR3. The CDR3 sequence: CATGLLITNTEAFF. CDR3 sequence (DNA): TGTGCCACGGGACTCCTGATTACGAACACTGAAGCTTTCTTT.

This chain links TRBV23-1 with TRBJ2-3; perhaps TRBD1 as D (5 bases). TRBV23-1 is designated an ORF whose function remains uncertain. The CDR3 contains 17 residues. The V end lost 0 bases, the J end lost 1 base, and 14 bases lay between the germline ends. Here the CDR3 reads CASSQSPSRACTDTQYF. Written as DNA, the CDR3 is TGCGCCAGCAGTCAATCCCCTTCCAGGGCCTGCACAGATACGCAGTATTTT.

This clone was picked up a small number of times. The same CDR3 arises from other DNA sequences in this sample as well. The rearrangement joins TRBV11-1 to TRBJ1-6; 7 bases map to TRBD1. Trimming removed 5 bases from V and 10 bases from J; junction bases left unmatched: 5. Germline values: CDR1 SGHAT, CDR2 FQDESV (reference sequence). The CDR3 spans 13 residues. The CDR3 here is CASSPTGTSPLHF. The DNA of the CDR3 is TGTGCCAGCAGCCCGACAGGGACATCACCCCTCCACTTT.

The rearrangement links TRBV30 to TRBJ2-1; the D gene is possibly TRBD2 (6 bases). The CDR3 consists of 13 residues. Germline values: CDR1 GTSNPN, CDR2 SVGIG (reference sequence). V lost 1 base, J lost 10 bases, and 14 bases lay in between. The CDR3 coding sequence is TGTGCCTGGAGTGGGCCGGCTCGGGAGGAGCAGTTCTTC. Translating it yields CAWSGPAREEQFF.

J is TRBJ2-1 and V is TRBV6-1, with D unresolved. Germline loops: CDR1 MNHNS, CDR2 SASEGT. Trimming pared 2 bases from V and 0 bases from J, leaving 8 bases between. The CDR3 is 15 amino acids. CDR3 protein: CASSERTRSYNEQFF. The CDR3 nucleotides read TGTGCCAGCAGTGAAAGAACCCGCTCCTACAATGAGCAGTTCTTC.

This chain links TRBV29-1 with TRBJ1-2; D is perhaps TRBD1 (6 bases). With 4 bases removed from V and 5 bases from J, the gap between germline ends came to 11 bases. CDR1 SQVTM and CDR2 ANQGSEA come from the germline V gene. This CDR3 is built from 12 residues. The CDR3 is CSVGKGGYGYTF. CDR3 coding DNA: TGCAGCGTTGGGAAAGGGGGTTATGGCTACACCTTC.

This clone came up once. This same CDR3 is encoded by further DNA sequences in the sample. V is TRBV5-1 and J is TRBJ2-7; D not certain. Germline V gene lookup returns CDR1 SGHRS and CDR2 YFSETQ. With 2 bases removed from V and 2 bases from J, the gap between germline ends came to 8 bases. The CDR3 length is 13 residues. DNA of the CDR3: TGCGCCAGCAGCTTAACAGCCCCCTACGAGCAGTACTTC. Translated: CASSLTAPYEQYF.

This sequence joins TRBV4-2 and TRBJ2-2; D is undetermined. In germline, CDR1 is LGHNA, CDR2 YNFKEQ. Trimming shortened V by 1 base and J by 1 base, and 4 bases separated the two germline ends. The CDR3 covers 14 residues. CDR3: CASSQGRNTGELFF. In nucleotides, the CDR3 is TGTGCCAGCAGCCAAGGGCGGAACACCGGGGAGCTGTTTTTT.

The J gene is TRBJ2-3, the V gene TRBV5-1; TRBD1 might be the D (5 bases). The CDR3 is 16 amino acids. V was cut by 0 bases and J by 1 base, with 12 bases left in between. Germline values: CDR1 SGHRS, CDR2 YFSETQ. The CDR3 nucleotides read TGCGCCAGCAGCTTGGCGGTAGGACAACGCACAGATACGCAGTATTTT. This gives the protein CASSLAVGQRTDTQYF. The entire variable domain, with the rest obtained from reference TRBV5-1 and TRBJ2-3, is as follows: KAGVTQTPRYLIKTRGQQVTLSCSPISGHRSVSWYQQTPGQGLQFLFEYFSETQRNKGNFPGRFSGRQFSNSRSEMNVSTLELGDSALYLCASSLAVGQRTDTQYFGPGTRLTVL.

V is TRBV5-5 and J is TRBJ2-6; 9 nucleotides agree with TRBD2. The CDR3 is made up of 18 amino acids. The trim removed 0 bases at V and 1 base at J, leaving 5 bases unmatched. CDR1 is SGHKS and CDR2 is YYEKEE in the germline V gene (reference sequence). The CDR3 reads CASSLDSGSQSGANVLTF. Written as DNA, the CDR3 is TGTGCCAGCAGCTTGGATAGCGGGAGTCAGTCTGGGGCCAACGTCCTGACTTTC.

CDR3 loop: CAWSVGGAGRGTDTQYF. The CDR3 bases are TGTGCCTGGAGTGTAGGCGGAGCGGGCCGTGGCACAGATACGCAGTATTTT. The chain employs TRBV30 and TRBJ2-3; weak D call: TRBD2 (6 bases). CDR1 GTSNPN and CDR2 SVGIG come from the germline V gene (reference sequence). There are 17 residues in the CDR3. V lost 0 bases, J lost 1 base, and 17 bases lay in between.